The 24 T cell receptor beta chains given below trace back to one sample, sequenced in a study of metastatic and nonmetastatic thyroid tumors. Thyroid surgery was performed in patients who had received no treatment beforehand. TCRdb re-called the PCR reads through MiXCR. The table includes some 40,000 clones, approximately 19% detected once. Sequencing was carried out using blood. These TCRs come from a female donor with papillary thyroid cancer or a benign thyroid nodule (not recorded which). Some clones in this sample may be carry-over from other donors' samples.

This clone was counted many times. The V gene is TRBV19, the J gene TRBJ2-3; 11 bases agree with TRBD2. Looked up from germline, CDR1 is LNHDA and CDR2 is SQIVND (reference sequence). J was trimmed by 2 bases and V by 5 bases; bases with no gene match: 9. There are 17 residues in the CDR3. The CDR3 nucleotides are TGTGCCAGTAGTCGCCCTTTACTAGCGGGAGACACAGATACGCAGTATTTT. Its protein is CASSRPLLAGDTDTQYF.

This clone was found many times. CDR3 sequence (DNA): TGTGCCAGCAGCTTCGCCCGGATGGACTATGGCTACACCTTC. It yields the protein CASSFARMDYGYTF. The chain has TRBV5-8 and TRBJ1-2; D gene ambiguous. The CDR3 loop spans 14 amino acids. V was cut by 2 bases and J by 3 bases, with 11 bases left in between. Germline V gene sequence: CDR1 SGHTS, CDR2 YDEGEE.

This clone was counted at least ten times. At the DNA level, this CDR3 is encoded by other sequences in the same sample as well. The rearrangement uses TRBV7-9 and TRBJ2-5; 7 bases are a match to TRBD2. After removal of 5 bases from V and 3 bases from J, the junction contained 6 bases not matched to a gene. From germline, CDR1 is SEHNR and CDR2 FQNEAQ (reference sequence). The CDR3 extends over 14 amino acids. CDR3 nucleotide sequence: TGTGCCAGCAGCCTCCTGGGGACTAAAGAGACCCAGTACTTC. It encodes CASSLLGTKETQYF.

In this sample, this clone turned up once. Here the CDR3 DNA reads TGTGCCAGCGTGGGGAGCCGACGGAGTGGGTACACTGAAGCTTTCTTT. As protein: CASVGSRRSGYTEAFF. V is TRBV2 and J is TRBJ1-1; D is undetermined. The germline V and J ends were trimmed by 8 bases and 3 bases, with 22 bases remaining between them. The CDR3 spans 16 residues. CDR1 is SNHLY and CDR2 is FYNNEI in the germline V gene. The full variable domain, completed using reference TRBV2 and TRBJ1-1, is EPEVTQTPSHQVTQMGQEVILRCVPISNHLYFYWYRQILGQKVEFLVSFYNNEISEKSEIFDDQFSVERPDGSNFTLKIRSTKLEDSAMYFCASVGSRRSGYTEAFFGQGTRLTVV.

This clone showed up many times. The V and J genes are TRBV7-2 and TRBJ2-3; no firm D call. The germline gives CDR1 SGHTA, CDR2 FQGNSA. Trimming removed 2 bases from V and 0 bases from J, with 9 bases in between. The CDR3 spans 15 residues. The CDR3 coding sequence is TGTGCCAGCAGCTTATTCGTACCTAGCACAGATACGCAGTATTTT. Translating it yields CASSLFVPSTDTQYF.

On this clone: A much larger clone differs from this one at a single base, so this may be a read error. This chain connects TRBV5-4 to TRBJ2-1, with D perhaps matching TRBD2 (6 bases). The CDR3 runs 17 residues. CDR1 and CDR2 from the germline V gene are SGHNT and YYREEE (reference sequence). The CDR3 reads CASILAGGGTVYNEQFF. CDR3 sequence (DNA): TGTGCCAGCATCTTGGCAGGAGGCGGGACGGTCTACAATGAGCAGTTCTTC.

This clone was recorded a few times. The V call is TRBV27, the J call TRBJ1-1; D unresolved. Germline V lookup: CDR1 MNHEY, CDR2 SMNVEV (reference sequence). Trimming removed 4 bases at V and 8 bases at J, with 8 bases between. The length of the CDR3 is 11 residues. The CDR3 bases are TGTGCCAGCAGTTCTGGTACAGAAGCTTTCTTT. Its protein is CASSSGTEAFF.

The chain combines TRBV11-2 with TRBJ2-5; possible D gene TRBD2, 6 bases. CDR1 SGHAT and CDR2 FQNNGV come from the germline V gene. V was trimmed by 8 bases and J by 1 base, leaving 11 bases between them. This CDR3 is 13 amino acids long. The CDR3 reads CASVGGVQETQYF. In DNA form, the CDR3 reads TGTGCCAGCGTGGGAGGAGTCCAAGAGACCCAGTACTTC.

This clone was picked up many times. J is TRBJ2-5 and V is TRBV28, with 12 bases that match TRBD2. Germline values: CDR1 MDHEN, CDR2 SYDVKM. The CDR3 has 14 amino acids. V dropped 6 bases and J dropped 4; count of bases not matched to a gene: 3. CDR3 sequence: CASSLAGGGETQYF. The CDR3 DNA follows: TGTGCCAGCAGCCTAGCGGGAGGGGGAGAGACCCAGTACTTC.

The genes are TRBV13 and TRBJ2-2, with 7 bases matching TRBD1. The junction had 9 bases not matched to a gene; V was cut back by 6 bases and J by 2 bases. The CDR3 runs 16 residues. CDR1 and CDR2 from the germline V gene are PRHDT and FYEKMQ (reference sequence). The CDR3 DNA sequence: TGTGCCAGCAGATACACCGGGACAGCAAACACCGGGGAGCTGTTTTTT. Encoded protein: CASRYTGTANTGELFF. Using reference TRBV13 and TRBJ2-2 for the parts outside the CDR3, the full variable domain is AAGVIQSPRHLIKEKRETATLKCYPIPRHDTVYWYQQGPGQDPQFLISFYEKMQSDKGSIPDRFSAQQFSDYHSELNMSSLELGDSALYFCASRYTGTANTGELFFGEGSRLTVL.

This clone came up many times. V usage is TRBV19 and J usage is TRBJ1-1; the match to TRBD1 covers 7 bases. CDR3 length equals 14 residues. The V gene end was trimmed by 2 bases and the J gene end by 2 bases; junction bases not matched to a gene: 2. Germline V gene sequence: CDR1 LNHDA, CDR2 SQIVND (reference sequence). This CDR3 reads CASSIRGRNTEAFF. CDR3 DNA: TGTGCCAGTAGTATAAGGGGGCGAAACACTGAAGCTTTCTTT. The full variable domain, in which reference TRBV19 and TRBJ1-1 provide the parts outside the CDR3, is DGGITQSPKYLFRKEGQNVTLSCEQNLNHDAMYWYRQDPGQGLRLIYYSQIVNDFQKGDIAEGYSVSREKKESFPLTVTSAQKNPTAFYLCASSIRGRNTEAFFGQGTRLTVV.

This clone was recorded at least ten times. The chain links TRBV4-3 to TRBJ2-2; D uncertain. Germline CDR1 is LGHNA and CDR2 is YSLEER. This CDR3 is built from 17 residues. V dropped 0 bases and J dropped 0 bases, with 11 bases sitting between them. The CDR3 sequence is CASSQDVVSSNTGELFF. Written as DNA, the CDR3 is TGCGCCAGCAGCCAAGATGTCGTGAGCTCGAACACCGGGGAGCTGTTTTTT.

This clone was recorded at least ten times. The chain joins TRBV6-2 or TRBV6-3 to TRBJ2-4; either TRBD1 or TRBD2 may supply D (5 bases each). CDR1 and CDR2 from the germline V gene are MNHEY and SVGEGT. The CDR3 is made up of 12 amino acids. V lost 6 bases, J lost 10 bases, and 13 bases lay in between. In DNA form, the CDR3 reads TGTGCCAGCAGCGAGCTCGAGGGGATTCAGTACTTC. Protein: CASSELEGIQYF.

The V and J genes are TRBV6-1 and TRBJ2-7, with D uncertain. The ends were cut back, 0 bases at V and 0 bases at J, with 12 bases in the middle. The CDR3 has 16 residues. Germline V gives CDR1 MNHNS, CDR2 SASEGT. CDR3 coding DNA: TGTGCCAGCAGTGAAGCGGGAAGGGTATACTCCTACGAGCAGTACTTC. The encoded protein is CASSEAGRVYSYEQYF.

This clone was seen a handful of times. The gene calls are TRBV6-2 or TRBV6-3 and TRBJ1-2; possible D gene TRBD1, 5 bases. From germline, CDR1 is MNHEY and CDR2 SVGEGT. The CDR3 is 13 residues long. With 2 bases removed from V and 3 bases from J, the gap between germline ends came to 7 bases. Here the CDR3 DNA reads TGTGCCAGCAGTTACCGGACACACTATGGCTACACCTTC. Its protein is CASSYRTHYGYTF.

This clone has more than one count but fewer than ten. This chain uses TRBV10-3 with TRBJ2-2; no clear D gene. Germline assignment: CDR1 ENHRY and CDR2 SYGVKD. The CDR3 covers 15 residues. V was cut by 2 bases and J by 7 bases, with 14 bases left in between. The CDR3 here is CAISEGSDLDGELFF. CDR3 in DNA: TGTGCCATCAGTGAGGGCAGTGACCTGGACGGGGAGCTGTTTTTT.

This clone appeared many times. A read error is possible here, since a much larger clone lies one base away. The chain joins TRBV6-1 to TRBJ2-7, with D tentatively TRBD1 or TRBD2 (5 bases each). The CDR3 runs to 13 residues. The V and J ends lost 7 bases and 7 bases respectively, with 17 bases between them. Germline lookup yields CDR1 MNHNS and CDR2 SASEGT. The CDR3 region is CASIPVGRGEQYF. CDR3 nucleotides: TGTGCCAGCATCCCCGTGGGGCGCGGGGAGCAGTACTTC.

This clone was observed many times. The chain joins TRBV15 to TRBJ1-3; a possible D gene is TRBD1 (5 bases). V was cut by 4 bases and J by 0 bases, with 13 bases left in between. CDR1 LNHNV and CDR2 YYDKDF come from the germline V gene (reference sequence). This CDR3 is built from 16 residues. The CDR3 DNA reads as TGTGCCACCAGCACCGGGACGACCAGCTCTGGAAACACCATATATTTT. Translating gives CATSTGTTSSGNTIYF.

This clone was counted ten times or more. The V gene is TRBV6-1, the J gene TRBJ1-5; a weak D match, TRBD1 (5 bases). Germline loops: CDR1 MNHNS, CDR2 SASEGT. The V gene lost 3 bases and the J gene lost 3 bases, with 12 bases spanning the gap. The CDR3 has 15 amino acids. The CDR3 sequence: CASSESGRANQPQHF. CDR3 sequence (DNA): TGTGCCAGCAGTGAGTCGGGCAGGGCCAATCAGCCCCAGCATTTT.

This clone has ten or more counts. The chain couples TRBV18 to TRBJ1-1; TRBD1 might be the D (6 bases). The ends were cut back, 2 bases at V and 0 bases at J, with 10 bases in the middle. In germline, CDR1 is KGHSH, CDR2 LQKENI. The CDR3 totals 15 residues. The CDR3 nucleotides are TGTGCCAGCTCACCAATGGGACATTTGAACACTGAAGCTTTCTTT. Translation: CASSPMGHLNTEAFF. The variable domain in full, with the rest retrieved from reference TRBV18 and TRBJ1-1, is NAGVMQNPRHLVRRRGQEARLRCSPMKGHSHVYWYRQLPEEGLKFMVYLQKENIIDESGMPKERFSAEFPKEGPSILRIQQVVRGDSAAYFCASSPMGHLNTEAFFGQGTRLTVV.

At least ten counts were recorded for this clone. The V and J genes are TRBV14 and TRBJ2-5; weak D call: TRBD2 (6 bases). The germline CDR1 and CDR2 sequences are SGHDN and FVKESK. The CDR3 is 15 amino acids. Trimming left V 2 bases short and J 5 bases short, with 15 bases between. CDR3 coding DNA: TGTGCCAGCAGCCAACTGGTGGGAGGCGGCGAGACCCAGTACTTC. Residues: CASSQLVGGGETQYF.

This clone occurred many times. The chain couples TRBV2 to TRBJ2-1; D not resolved. This CDR3 region has 14 residues. Germline CDR1 is SNHLY and CDR2 is FYNNEI. The ends were cut back, 8 bases at V and 1 base at J, with 12 bases in the middle. CDR3 bases: TGTGCCAGCCGATGGGTAGGGTCCTACAATGAGCAGTTCTTC. It encodes CASRWVGSYNEQFF. The full variable domain, in which reference TRBV2 and TRBJ2-1 provide the parts outside the CDR3, is EPEVTQTPSHQVTQMGQEVILRCVPISNHLYFYWYRQILGQKVEFLVSFYNNEISEKSEIFDDQFSVERPDGSNFTLKIRSTKLEDSAMYFCASRWVGSYNEQFFGPGTRLTVL.

Many counts were recorded for this clone. The chain carries TRBV7-2 and TRBJ1-1, with no clear D. CDR1 is SGHTA, CDR2 FQGNSA, per germline. This CDR3 region has 13 residues. Deletions cut 5 bases from V and 5 bases from J, with 12 bases between. This CDR3 reads CASSPVWGTEAFF. The CDR3, as DNA: TGTGCCAGCAGCCCAGTCTGGGGTACTGAAGCTTTCTTT.

The chain combines TRBV7-2 with TRBJ2-1; D is undetermined. The V end was cut by 4 bases, the J end by 5 bases, with 12 bases between. Germline CDR1 and CDR2: SGHTA and FQGNSA. This CDR3 spans 14 amino acids. DNA of the CDR3: TGTGCCAGCAGCTCAGGCGTGGTAGACAATGAGCAGTTCTTC. Its protein product is CASSSGVVDNEQFF.